One sample yielded the 20 T cell receptor beta chains listed below, sequenced in a study of CD4 and CD8 cells across lung adenocarcinoma regions. Each CDR3 protein is one row after TCRdb ran MiXCR on the PCR reads. The sample consists of 25,000 to 30,000 distinct CDR3 sequences, about 50% of them appearing once. Sequencing was carried out using CD8+ T cells from the center of a lung tumor. Receptors were obtained from a male donor with lung adenocarcinoma. The CD4 and CD8 labels of this study may be unreliable.

This clonotype came up a few times. The V gene is TRBV4-2, the J gene TRBJ1-2; no definite D call. The CDR3 has 13 residues. Germline CDR1 LGHNA, CDR2 YNFKEQ. V lost 6 bases to trimming and J lost 8 bases, with 16 bases between them. The DNA for the CDR3 is TGTGCCAGCAGTCCGTCGACAATCAGGGGCTACACCTTC. Protein product: CASSPSTIRGYTF.

In its sample, this clonotype was seen a few times. The chain combines TRBV6-1 with TRBJ2-1; D may correspond to TRBD1 or TRBD2 (5 bases each). The J call is uncertain, as TRBJ2-5 better fits the DNA end. CDR3 size: 15 residues. Germline V gives CDR1 MNHNS, CDR2 SASEGT. The CDR3 DNA sequence: TGTGCCAGCAGTGGAGGGACCGCATCAGTGGGGACCCAGTACTTC. Amino acid sequence: CASSGGTASVGTQYF.

The chain is built from TRBV10-3 and TRBJ2-4, with TRBD2 identical over 8 bases. This CDR3 has 14 residues. Germline V gives CDR1 ENHRY, CDR2 SYGVKD. CDR3 DNA sequence: TGTGCGGGGATCGGGGGGGGAGACCAAGACATTCAGTACTTC. Its translation: CAGIGGGDQDIQYF.

The chain couples TRBV6-5 to TRBJ1-2; D not resolved. Trimming left V 2 bases short and J 0 bases short, with 10 bases between. The germline gives CDR1 MNHEY, CDR2 SVGAGI. There are 15 residues in the CDR3. DNA of the CDR3: TGTGCCAGCAGTTACACACCCTCCTCTAACTATGGCTACACCTTC. This codes for CASSYTPSSNYGYTF.

Details on this clonotype: The junction departs from the called germline gene at one end, perhaps through a read error. The chain carries TRBV4-1 and TRBJ2-3, with D tentatively TRBD2 (6 bases). The CDR3 runs 17 residues. Per germline, CDR1 MGHRA and CDR2 YSYEKL. CDR3 amino acids: CASSRVMGRGAKDTQYF. CDR3 sequence (DNA): TGCGCCAGCAGCCGAGTTATGGGGCGGGGAGCCAAAGACACGCAGTACTTT.

This sequence joins TRBV27 and TRBJ2-5; D is perhaps TRBD2 (7 bases). CDR1 is MNHEY and CDR2 is SMNVEV in the germline V gene (reference sequence). Trimming left V 6 bases short and J 10 bases short, with 27 bases between. The CDR3 runs to 16 residues. CDR3 sequence reads: CASRGRGGRAKKIQYF. Written as DNA, the CDR3 is TGTGCCAGCAGGGGGAGGGGGGGGCGAGCCAAAAAGATCCAGTACTTC.

The table lists this clonotype with many counts. The rearrangement joins TRBV6-1 to TRBJ1-2; TRBD1 is a possible D gene (5 bases). This CDR3 region has 15 residues. Trimming cost V 2 bases and J 0 bases, with 10 bases left between them. Germline-derived CDR1 and CDR2 are MNHNS and SASEGT. CDR3 loop: CASSEQGLANYGYTF. CDR3 bases: TGTGCCAGCAGTGAACAGGGATTAGCTAACTATGGCTACACCTTC.

The chain links TRBV3-1 to TRBJ2-3; D remains unclear. Germline loops: CDR1 LGHDT, CDR2 YNNKEL (reference sequence). CDR3 length equals 11 residues. Trimming removed 3 bases at V and 6 bases at J, with 4 bases between. The CDR3 bases are TGTGCCAGCAGCCACGGGGATACGCAGTATTTT. Translating it yields CASSHGDTQYF.

The V and J genes are TRBV6-1 and TRBJ2-1; no reliable D call. The DNA end is more similar to TRBJ2-7, so the J call may be wrong. The CDR3 covers 10 residues. CDR1 and CDR2 from the germline V gene are MNHNS and SASEGT. The CDR3 DNA is TGTGCCAGCAATAGTTACGAGCAGTACTTC. This codes for CASNSYEQYF.

As for this clonotype: The conserved final phenylalanine or tryptophan is absent from the CDR3, which likely points to a read error. No DNA is shown, since the ends of the CDR3 on it are uncertain; the CDR3 is the one TCRdb lists. CDR3 protein: CASSEFWGHSETQHS. The genes are TRBV6-1 and TRBJ2-5; TRBD1 is taken as the D call from the table, unchecked against the DNA. CDR1 and CDR2 (germline): MNHNS, SASEGT. The CDR3 has 15 amino acids, counting both end residues.

This clonotype has just one count. A junction boundary mismatches the germline segment, possibly from a read error. The V gene is TRBV4-1, the J gene TRBJ2-3, with a weak D call TRBD1 (5 bases). CDR1 is MGHRA, CDR2 YSYEKL, per germline. This CDR3 comprises 15 residues. This CDR3 reads CASSQGLPGGVTQYF. As DNA, the CDR3 is TGCGCCAGCAGCCAGGGGCTCCCGGGCGGTGTAACCCAGTACTTT.

The V call is TRBV12-3 or TRBV12-4, the J call TRBJ2-3, with unresolved D. V shed 6 bases and J shed 4 bases, with 8 bases lying between them. This CDR3 has 12 amino acids. CDR3 amino acids: CASSPFPDTQYF. DNA for the CDR3: TGTGCCAGCAGCCCTTTCCCAGATACGCAGTATTTT.

This clonotype showed up just a few times. The chain carries TRBV6-1 and TRBJ2-1, with D perhaps TRBD2 (7 bases). CDR3 length equals 14 residues. Trimming shortened V by 3 bases and J by 7 bases, and 13 bases separated the two germline ends. The germline V gene encodes CDR1 MNHNS and CDR2 SASEGT. The CDR3 protein is CASSDRGARNEQFF. As DNA, the CDR3 is TGTGCCAGCAGTGACCGGGGGGCCAGGAATGAGCAGTTCTTC.

The V call is TRBV6-1, the J call TRBJ1-6; no reliable D call. This CDR3 is 14 amino acids long. The V end was cut by 4 bases, the J end by 6 bases, with 10 bases between. Germline CDR1 reads MNHNS; CDR2 reads SASEGT. CDR3 sequence reads: CASSAERFNSPLHF. The CDR3 coding sequence is TGTGCCAGCAGTGCTGAGAGGTTTAATTCACCCCTCCACTTT.

The chain couples TRBV6-1 to TRBJ2-1; a possible D gene is TRBD2 (6 bases). Germline V lookup: CDR1 MNHNS, CDR2 SASEGT. V was clipped by 7 bases and J by 5 bases, with 9 bases between them. The CDR3 is made up of 12 amino acids. The CDR3 is CASTTRNNEQFF. CDR3 nucleotides: TGTGCCAGCACGACTAGAAACAATGAGCAGTTCTTC.

J is TRBJ1-2 and V is TRBV6-5, with D perhaps TRBD1 (5 bases). The CDR3 is 12 amino acids. Trimming removed 2 bases from V and 6 bases from J, with 7 bases in between. Germline V lookup: CDR1 MNHEY, CDR2 SVGAGI. Here the CDR3 DNA reads TGTGCCAGCAGTTACGAGGGGAATGGCTACACCTTC. Amino acid sequence: CASSYEGNGYTF.

This sequence joins TRBV30 and TRBJ2-2; possibly TRBD1 or TRBD2 for D (5 bases each). V was clipped by 5 bases and J by 6 bases, with 16 bases between them. This CDR3 region has 14 residues. Germline CDR1 and CDR2: GTSNPN and SVGIG (reference sequence). The CDR3 region is CAWSLGLAAGELFF. In DNA form, the CDR3 reads TGTGCCTGGTCGTTGGGGCTAGCTGCCGGGGAGCTGTTTTTT.

This clonotype was found many times. A much bigger clone sits one base away, suggesting this may be a read error. The rearrangement joins TRBV6-1 to TRBJ2-1, with 11 bases matching TRBD2. V was pared by 2 bases and J by 13 bases, with 7 bases of the junction left unmatched. CDR1 MNHNS and CDR2 SASEGT come from the germline V gene. This CDR3 has 14 amino acids. The CDR3 reads CASSELAGGETQFF. The CDR3 nucleotides are TGTGCCAGCAGTGAACTAGCGGGAGGAGAGACCCAGTTCTTC.

The CDR3 loop is CASGGGGGARLWGDTQYF. CDR3 sequence (DNA): TGTGCCAGCGGGGGGGGGGGGGGGGCACGTCTGTGGGGCGACACCCAGTACTTC. The chain links TRBV6-1 to TRBJ2-5; D perhaps matches TRBD2 (7 bases). CDR1 and CDR2 from the germline V gene are MNHNS and SASEGT. The CDR3 length is 18 residues. The V gene lost 8 bases and the J gene lost 8 bases, with 33 bases spanning the gap.

The sample holds one count of this clonotype. The rearrangement links TRBV6-1 to TRBJ2-1; possibly TRBD1 for D (6 bases). The DNA end is a closer match to TRBJ2-5, so the J assignment may be wrong. The CDR3 spans 14 residues. Germline V lookup: CDR1 MNHNS, CDR2 SASEGT. CDR3 coding DNA: TGTGCGGGCAGTGGGGGCCGTGCACAAGACATCCAGTACTTC. Translated: CAGSGGRAQDIQYF.